This TCR beta chain was recovered during a study of blood T cell repertoires in COVID-19. About the study: Both acute and convalescent COVID-19 samples were obtained from the United States, Italy and Spain. Nucleic acid was either cDNA or gDNA, and it came from T cells, B-cell-depleted T cells, or PBMCs.

Authors' methods: By means of reference gene primer amplification, nucleated cell counts were estimated. Profiled with immunoSEQ multiplex PCR; TCRdb holds only in-frame clones, not every one. V, J and clone size were drawn from that table, and D and trimming were deduced from the DNA. The sample yields roughly 60,000 clones, almost 85% seen once. This clone came up a few times. Sequencing used peripheral blood. This TCR came from a man aged 55-75 years with acute or convalescent COVID-19.

The CDR3 nucleotides read TGTGCCTGGGGGGGACAGTTTGCTAACTATGGCTACACCTTC. Its translation: CAWGGQFANYGYTF. This sequence joins TRBV30 and TRBJ1-2, with 7 bases matching TRBD1. The CDR3 contains 14 residues. Germline lookup yields CDR1 GTSNPN and CDR2 SVGIG (reference sequence). Unmatched junction bases numbered 6, after V lost 5 bases and J lost 0 bases.